This is a list of T cell receptor beta chains from one sample in a study of T cells in Graves' hyperthyroidism and ophthalmopathy. TCRdb itself ran the multiplex PCR reads through MiXCR, one entry per CDR3 protein. The sample consists of nearly 600,000 distinct CDR3 sequences, approximately 15% of them appearing once. Sequenced: blood. The receptors were sampled from a woman between 18 and 29 years old with Graves' ophthalmopathy. The CDR3 runs from the conserved cysteine through the conserved F or W.

v_call cdr3_aa
TRBV28 CANSESDRPSYEQFF
TRBV7-9 CASSLGPQGASYEQYF
TRBV24-1 CATSDFAGTFNQPQHF
TRBV7-9 CASSFNGPQAFF
TRBV28 CASSHGQGAGEQYF
TRBV6-1 CASRPSGTHNLIYEQYF
TRBV5-8 CASSFSYQETQYF
TRBV27 CASSSAGRGYVQPQHF
TRBV24-1 CATSDGGTGSSNQPQHF
TRBV12-3/TRBV12-4 CASSLLAKTPLHF
TRBV27 CASSLLGTTSIEQFF
TRBV12-3/TRBV12-4 CASCWPQRGNEQFF
TRBV7-9 CASSANRGQEETQYF
TRBV12-3/TRBV12-4 CASSRQASYGYTF
TRBV7-9 CASSLLRDKGRCEQYF
TRBV6-1 CASSSDRPSYEQYF
TRBV3-1 CASSQDFPRDGEKLFF
TRBV18 CASSPPSSSGNEQYF
TRBV14 CASSRENTYGYTF
TRBV24-1 CATENSGANVLTF
TRBV27 CASSFIQETQYF
TRBV5-5 CASSPGQSSTDTQYF
TRBV7-3 CASSPGLAVFGTDTQYF
TRBV9 CASSTLDWNTGELFF
TRBV9 CASSPGRVSSTDTQYF
TRBV12-3/TRBV12-4 CASSLRGLENYGYTF
TRBV12-3/TRBV12-4 CASSFTPRGRRETQYF
TRBV5-6 CASSLGAFGPYNEQFF
TRBV11-3 CASSSGTSVFTDTQYF
TRBV2 CASSEGFAPNEQYF
TRBV3-1 CASSQNSGSPEQYF
TRBV6-1 CASRSKGGGNTEAFF
TRBV9 CASSAGDSAAPYNEQFF
TRBV5-1 CASQGLADPYEQYF
TRBV20-1 CSAEDPGVLDHSYNEQFF
TRBV12-3/TRBV12-4 CASRERETTDTQYF
TRBV11-2 CASSLGQMPNSPLHF
TRBV7-9 CASQPISNLGYTF
TRBV20-1 CSARDLEQYF
TRBV5-8 CASSLGRTSTDTQYF
TRBV25-1 CASGVAGGRANEQFF
TRBV2 CASSKTRGSPEAFF
TRBV7-8 CASSLEGWRLDTQYF
TRBV7-6 CASGEDINYGYTF
TRBV6-2/TRBV6-3 CASSGGTSGEETQYF
TRBV12-3/TRBV12-4 CASRRAGGTEGEQFF
TRBV28 CASSSLNTGELFF
TRBV6-5 CASSYSSNEKLFF
TRBV12-3/TRBV12-4 CASSPPGSRNPYNEQFF
TRBV6-5 CASSYAEGGTEAFF
TRBV11-2 CASSDPGLAVDEQFF
TRBV20-1 CSAPETGPFLETQYF
TRBV3-1 CASSQDLEGHGYTF
TRBV29-1 CSVSRGETQYF